This T cell receptor beta chain was obtained from a study of shared clonotypes between healthy human individuals. Notes on the study in general: All-four-donor shared clonotypes had higher generation probabilities than non-shared clonotypes did.

The CDR3 totals 13 residues. The V and J ends lost 1 base and 9 bases, in that order; junction bases with no gene match: 4. Germline CDR1 reads SGHTA; CDR2 reads FQGNSA. The assay was run at deep level. An approximately 200 ng quantity of DNA, some 30,000 T cell genomes, went into the sorted-subset replicate PCRs. Sequencing used immunoSEQ multiplex PCR; TCRdb keeps in-frame clones, though not all of them. This table holds some 1.4 million clones, roughly 96% found once. As to this clone: Its antigen remains unknown.

Material for sequencing was naive CD4+ T cells sorted from blood. The subset: CD45RA+ positively selected. This receptor was taken from a man aged 25 to 40 in good health. The chain carries TRBV7-2 and TRBJ1-1, with TRBD1 identical over 8 bases. CDR3 nucleotides: TGTGCCAGCAGCTTAGGACAGGGGCGGAAAGCTTTCTTT. It encodes CASSLGQGRKAFF.